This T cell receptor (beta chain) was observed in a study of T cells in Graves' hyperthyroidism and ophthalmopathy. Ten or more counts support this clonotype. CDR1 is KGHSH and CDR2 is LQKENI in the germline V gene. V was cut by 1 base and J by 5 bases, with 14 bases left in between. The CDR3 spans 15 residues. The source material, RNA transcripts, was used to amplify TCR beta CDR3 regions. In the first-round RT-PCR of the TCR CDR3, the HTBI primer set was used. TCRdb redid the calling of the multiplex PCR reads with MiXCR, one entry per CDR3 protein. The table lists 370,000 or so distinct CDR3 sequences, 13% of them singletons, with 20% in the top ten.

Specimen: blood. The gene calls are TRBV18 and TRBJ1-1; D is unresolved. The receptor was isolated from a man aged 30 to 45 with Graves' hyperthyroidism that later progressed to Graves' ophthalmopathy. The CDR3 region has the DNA TGTGCCAGCTCACCACAACCCCCCGAGGTAACTGAAGCTTTCTTT. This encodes CASSPQPPEVTEAFF.